The 32 T cell receptor beta chains presented below share a single source sample, sequenced in a study of blood T cell repertoires in COVID-19. Using immunoSEQ multiplex PCR, the repertoire was profiled, and TCRdb retains in-frame clones only, with some absent. The sample holds more than 250,000 clones, over 65% seen once. Sample: peripheral blood. All receptors derive from a man aged 60 to 75 who had recovered from COVID-19.

V usage is TRBV18 and J usage is TRBJ1-2; D unclear. Trimming removed 3 bases from V and 4 bases from J, with 12 bases in between. The CDR3 runs to 14 residues. The germline gives CDR1 KGHSH, CDR2 LQKENI. The CDR3 DNA follows: TGTGCCAGCTCACCGAACAGTGGAAGCTATGGCTACACCTTC. Its translation: CASSPNSGSYGYTF.

The chain is built from TRBV7-2 and TRBJ2-5; TRBD1 aligns across 7 bases. Germline trimming cut 5 bases from V and 5 bases from J; bases unmatched to any gene: 8. Germline V gives CDR1 SGHTA, CDR2 FQGNSA. The CDR3 loop spans 14 amino acids. The CDR3 region has the DNA TGTGCCAGCAGCCCCAGACAGGGAAGGGAGACCCAGTACTTC. It is translated as CASSPRQGRETQYF.

The sample holds one count of this clone. This rearrangement joins TRBV5-1 to TRBJ2-4; 8 bases agree with TRBD2. V shed 3 bases and J 0 bases; nucleotides not matched to a gene: 8. The germline V gene has CDR1 SGHRS and CDR2 YFSETQ. The CDR3 sequence is 17 residues long. The CDR3 sequence: CASSSVAGGLAKNIQYF. CDR3 in DNA: TGCGCCAGCAGCTCCGTTGCGGGGGGCTTAGCCAAAAACATTCAGTACTTC. The entire variable domain, with the rest obtained from reference TRBV5-1 and TRBJ2-4, is as follows: KAGVTQTPRYLIKTRGQQVTLSCSPISGHRSVSWYQQTPGQGLQFLFEYFSETQRNKGNFPGRFSGRQFSNSRSEMNVSTLELGDSALYLCASSSVAGGLAKNIQYFGAGTRLSVL.

The chain recombines TRBV5-6 with TRBJ2-3, with D possibly being TRBD2 (5 bases). V was trimmed by 0 bases and J by 4 bases, leaving 12 bases between them. Per the germline V gene, CDR1 is SGHDT and CDR2 is YYEEEE. This CDR3 has 15 amino acids. The CDR3 DNA is TGTGCCAGCAGCTTGGCGCTGGGGAGCGCAGATACGCAGTATTTT. This sequence encodes CASSLALGSADTQYF.

The chain carries TRBV6-5 and TRBJ1-2, with 9 bases aligning to TRBD1. The CDR3 has 14 residues. Per germline, CDR1 MNHEY and CDR2 SVGAGI. Losses at the gene ends were 7 bases for V and 7 bases for J; bases not matched to a gene: 10. The CDR3 coding sequence is TGTGCCAGCACCGAAACAGGGGGCCCGGGTGGCTACACCTTC. It translates to CASTETGGPGGYTF.

This clone was counted only a few times. This CDR3 is CASSLLEDEQYF. The CDR3, as DNA: TGTGCCAGCAGTTTATTGGAGGACGAGCAGTACTTC. The chain recombines TRBV28 with TRBJ2-7, with a possible D match to TRBD2 (5 bases). This CDR3 spans 12 amino acids. V was cut by 1 base and J by 5 bases, with 6 bases left in between. Germline lookup yields CDR1 MDHEN and CDR2 SYDVKM.

V gene TRBV12-3 or TRBV12-4 combines with J gene TRBJ1-5; D is unclear. Trimming shortened V by 0 bases and J by 9 bases, and 6 bases separated the two germline ends. This CDR3 is built from 12 residues. Here the CDR3 DNA reads TGTGCCAGCAGTTTAGCGCGGATGCCCCAGCATTTT. This encodes CASSLARMPQHF.

The chain joins TRBV28 to TRBJ1-6; tentatively, D is TRBD1 (5 bases). The CDR3 sequence is 15 residues long. V lost 6 bases and J 11 bases, leaving 20 bases between the germline ends. Germline V lookup: CDR1 MDHEN, CDR2 SYDVKM. The CDR3 nucleotides read TGTGCCAGCAGGAAGGCGGAGGGACGTCATACACCCCTCCACTTT. It codes for CASRKAEGRHTPLHF.

The V and J genes are TRBV12-3 or TRBV12-4 and TRBJ2-1; 10 bases agree with TRBD2. CDR3 length: 13 amino acids. V lost 5 bases to trimming and J lost 12 bases; unmatched junction nucleotides: 7. The CDR3 loop reads CASSRLAGGGQFF. The CDR3 DNA is TGTGCCAGCAGTAGATTAGCGGGAGGTGGGCAGTTCTTC.

This chain uses TRBV27 with TRBJ1-2; tentatively, D is TRBD1 (5 bases). The germline gives CDR1 MNHEY, CDR2 SMNVEV (reference sequence). The CDR3 is 16 residues long. The V and J ends lost 5 bases and 5 bases respectively, with 21 bases between them. CDR3 amino acids: CASSLTRDRGGYGYTF. The CDR3 DNA reads TGTGCCAGCAGTCTAACTCGGGACCGGGGAGGGTATGGCTACACCTTC.

V and J are TRBV6-6 and TRBJ2-7; 8 nucleotides line up with TRBD1. CDR1 and CDR2 (germline): MNHNY, SVGAGI (reference sequence). This CDR3 is built from 17 residues. V dropped 5 bases and J dropped 0; count of bases not matched to a gene: 12. CDR3 region: CASSPPSGDRFSYEQYF. In nucleotides, the CDR3 is TGTGCCAGCAGTCCCCCCTCCGGGGACAGGTTCTCCTACGAGCAGTACTTC.

This chain joins TRBV6-5 and TRBJ2-7; tentative D call: TRBD2 (5 bases). Trimming pared 2 bases from V and 7 bases from J, leaving 15 bases between. Germline values: CDR1 MNHEY, CDR2 SVGAGI. The CDR3 is 14 amino acids. The CDR3 DNA follows: TGTGCCAGCAGTTACAGCGGTGGGGTGCGGGAGCAGTACTTC. Amino acid sequence: CASSYSGGVREQYF.

The chain recombines TRBV14 with TRBJ2-5; D not resolved. Germline CDR1 is SGHDN and CDR2 is FVKESK. The CDR3 contains 14 residues. V was pared by 0 bases and J by 7 bases, with 12 bases between. For the CDR3, the DNA is TGTGCCAGCAGCCAAGAGGTGCAGGTTGGGACCCAGTACTTC. This translates into CASSQEVQVGTQYF.

This chain connects TRBV5-1 to TRBJ1-1; the D gene is possibly TRBD1 (5 bases). The germline V gene has CDR1 SGHRS and CDR2 YFSETQ. The CDR3 spans 16 residues. Trimming left V 0 bases short and J 0 bases short, with 12 bases between. The CDR3 loop reads CASSLVGGGLNTEAFF. DNA for the CDR3: TGCGCCAGCAGCTTGGTGGGGGGAGGACTGAACACTGAAGCTTTCTTT. Combining the CDR3 with reference TRBV5-1 and TRBJ1-1 gives the whole variable domain KAGVTQTPRYLIKTRGQQVTLSCSPISGHRSVSWYQQTPGQGLQFLFEYFSETQRNKGNFPGRFSGRQFSNSRSEMNVSTLELGDSALYLCASSLVGGGLNTEAFFGQGTRLTVV.

This chain uses TRBV5-4 with TRBJ1-2; no clear D. Germline V gene lookup returns CDR1 SGHNT and CDR2 YYREEE (reference sequence). V was pared by 0 bases and J by 8 bases, with 11 bases between. The CDR3 has 13 amino acids. DNA of the CDR3: TGTGCCAGCAGCTTGGGGGTAGCGGGGGGCTACACCTTC. It specifies CASSLGVAGGYTF.

CDR3 in amino acids: CARRGRDSNQPQHF. Written as DNA, the CDR3 is TGTGCCAGGAGGGGGAGGGATAGCAATCAGCCCCAGCATTTT. This sequence joins TRBV5-6 and TRBJ1-5; perhaps TRBD1 as D (6 bases). This CDR3 is 14 amino acids long. V gave up 8 bases and J gave up 0 bases, with 12 bases separating them. Germline V lookup: CDR1 SGHDT, CDR2 YYEEEE.

As concerns this clone: Within the sample, other DNA sequences also encode this same CDR3. The V and J genes are TRBV5-4 and TRBJ2-6; the D gene is possibly TRBD1 (6 bases). Germline V gives CDR1 SGHNT, CDR2 YYREEE (reference sequence). The V end was cut by 0 bases, the J end by 2 bases, with 6 bases between. The CDR3 has 15 residues. In DNA form, the CDR3 reads TGTGCCAGCAGCTTGGCAGGGGCTGGGGCCAACGTCCTGACTTTC. Its protein product is CASSLAGAGANVLTF.

This rearrangement joins TRBV19 to TRBJ2-7; D call uncertain. The V gene lost 3 bases and the J gene lost 1 base, with 10 bases spanning the gap. The length of the CDR3 is 14 residues. Germline V gives CDR1 LNHDA, CDR2 SQIVND (reference sequence). The CDR3 DNA sequence: TGTGCCAGTAGTATGTATGGCAGATCCTACGAGCAGTACTTC. It translates to CASSMYGRSYEQYF.

This chain joins TRBV10-3 and TRBJ1-2, with 7 bases that match TRBD1. This CDR3 region has 16 residues. V lost 4 bases and J lost 3; bases outside the gene matches: 11. CDR1 ENHRY and CDR2 SYGVKD come from the germline V gene. This CDR3 is CAISATGQANYYGYTF. The CDR3 DNA reads as TGTGCCATCAGTGCCACTGGACAGGCTAATTACTATGGCTACACCTTC.

The CDR3 coding sequence is TGCGCCAGCAGCCAAGTCTACCGGGATTCACCCCTCCACTTT. This gives the protein CASSQVYRDSPLHF. The chain carries TRBV4-1 and TRBJ1-6, with no clear D. The CDR3 runs 14 residues. In germline, CDR1 is MGHRA, CDR2 YSYEKL. Trimming cost V 1 base and J 8 bases, with 9 bases left between them.

The CDR3 protein is CASSRTGGIYEQYF. The CDR3 DNA is TGTGCCAGTAGTCGGACAGGGGGAATCTACGAGCAGTACTTC. The chain is built from TRBV19 and TRBJ2-7; 10 positions agree with TRBD1. This CDR3 contains 14 residues. J lost 3 bases, V lost 5 bases, and 4 bases had no gene match. Germline V gene sequence: CDR1 LNHDA, CDR2 SQIVND (reference sequence).

This chain connects TRBV7-2 to TRBJ1-2; D call uncertain. The CDR3 is 12 amino acids. Trimming cost V 4 bases and J 1 base, with 4 bases left between them. Germline V CDR1 and CDR2: SGHTA, FQGNSA. CDR3 region: CASSSHNYGYTF. The CDR3 DNA follows: TGTGCCAGCAGCTCCCATAACTATGGCTACACCTTC.

CDR3 DNA: TGCAGCACCCCGGGGGTAGAGACCCAGTACTTC. Encoded protein: CSTPGVETQYF. This sequence joins TRBV29-1 and TRBJ2-5; possibly TRBD2 for D (6 bases). In germline, CDR1 is SQVTM, CDR2 ANQGSEA. The CDR3 totals 11 residues. V lost 8 bases and J lost 4, with 11 bases in between.

The chain uses TRBV6-5 and TRBJ2-7; 8 nucleotides align to TRBD2. This CDR3 contains 15 residues. Germline CDR1 reads MNHEY; CDR2 reads SVGAGI. The V and J ends lost 0 bases and 5 bases, in that order; junction bases with no gene match: 6. The DNA for the CDR3 is TGTGCCAGCAGTTACTCGAGGACCGGGAGGGACGAGCAGTACTTC. Its translation is CASSYSRTGRDEQYF.

The chain links TRBV30 to TRBJ2-5; 12 nucleotides align to TRBD2. V lost 5 bases, J lost 0 bases, and 1 base stayed unmatched. CDR1 and CDR2 from the germline V gene are GTSNPN and SVGIG (reference sequence). This CDR3 spans 14 amino acids. The CDR3 sequence: CAWGLAGHQETQYF. The CDR3 DNA reads TGTGCCTGGGGACTAGCGGGGCACCAAGAGACCCAGTACTTC.

The CDR3 DNA reads TGTGCCACCTCCCCCCCCGGGAAGTCCTACGAGCAGTACTTC. It encodes CATSPPGKSYEQYF. The rearrangement links TRBV6-5 to TRBJ2-7; the D gene is possibly TRBD2 (5 bases). This CDR3 is 14 amino acids long. Trimming stripped 10 bases from V and 1 base from J, with 17 bases between. Germline CDR1 reads MNHEY; CDR2 reads SVGAGI.

The gene calls are TRBV15 and TRBJ1-2; D is uncertain. CDR1 and CDR2 from the germline V gene are LNHNV and YYDKDF (reference sequence). The CDR3 spans 12 residues. Trimming took 3 bases from V and 9 from J, leaving 11 bases between them. CDR3 amino acids: CATSSPQISYTF. CDR3 nucleotide sequence: TGTGCCACCAGCAGCCCTCAGATCAGCTACACCTTC.

This sequence joins TRBV5-1 and TRBJ1-2; 11 positions agree with TRBD1. With 3 bases clipped from V and 0 bases from J, the junction kept 1 base outside the gene matches. Germline CDR1 and CDR2: SGHRS and YFSETQ. The CDR3 contains 15 residues. Written as DNA, the CDR3 is TGCGCCAGCAGCTCGGGACAGGGGGCTAACTATGGCTACACCTTC. As protein: CASSSGQGANYGYTF.

J is TRBJ1-4 and V is TRBV2; no clear D gene. The ends were cut back, 7 bases at V and 3 bases at J, with 12 bases in the middle. Germline V gene sequence: CDR1 SNHLY, CDR2 FYNNEI. CDR3 length: 14 residues. The CDR3 DNA sequence: TGTGCCAGCACGGAGGGCTTTTCTAATGAAAAACTGTTTTTT. Translation gives CASTEGFSNEKLFF.

A single count supports this clone. V is TRBV7-9 and J is TRBJ1-2, with 7 bases fitting TRBD1. With 4 bases clipped from V and 2 bases from J, the junction kept 7 bases outside the gene matches. Per germline, CDR1 SEHNR and CDR2 FQNEAQ (reference sequence). The CDR3 is 15 residues long. The CDR3 coding sequence is TGTGCCAGCAGCTCCGGGACAGCGATAAACTATGGCTACACCTTC. As protein: CASSSGTAINYGYTF.

This sequence joins TRBV3-1 (or the pseudogene TRBV3-2) and TRBJ1-5; 8 positions agree with TRBD1. V gave up 4 bases and J gave up 5 bases; unmatched junction bases: 4. Germline CDR1 reads LGHDT; CDR2 reads YNNKEL (reference sequence). This CDR3 comprises 14 residues. The CDR3 DNA reads TGTGCCAGCAGCCGACAGGGGACGGATCAGCCCCAGCATTTT. Its translation: CASSRQGTDQPQHF.

The J gene is TRBJ1-1, the V gene TRBV19; 9 bases align to TRBD1. The CDR3 consists of 15 residues. The germline CDR1 and CDR2 sequences are LNHDA and SQIVND (reference sequence). V lost 2 bases and J lost 5; bases outside the gene matches: 6. The CDR3 is CASSIPGTGWTEAFF. The CDR3 DNA sequence: TGTGCCAGTAGTATACCAGGGACAGGGTGGACTGAAGCTTTCTTT.